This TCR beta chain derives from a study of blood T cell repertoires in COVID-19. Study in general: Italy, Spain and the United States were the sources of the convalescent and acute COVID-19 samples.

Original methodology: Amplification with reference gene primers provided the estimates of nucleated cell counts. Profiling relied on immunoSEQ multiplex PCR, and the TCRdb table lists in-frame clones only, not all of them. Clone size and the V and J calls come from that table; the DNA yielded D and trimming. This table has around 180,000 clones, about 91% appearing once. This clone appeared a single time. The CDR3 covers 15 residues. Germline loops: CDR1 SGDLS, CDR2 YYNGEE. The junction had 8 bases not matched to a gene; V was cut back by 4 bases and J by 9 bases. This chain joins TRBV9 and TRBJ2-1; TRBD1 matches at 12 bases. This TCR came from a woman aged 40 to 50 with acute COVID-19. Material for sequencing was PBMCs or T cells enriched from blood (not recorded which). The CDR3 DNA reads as TGTGCCAGCAGCTCCCGGGACAGGGGGCAGGGTGAGCAGTTCTTC. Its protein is CASSSRDRGQGEQFF.